These 26 T cell receptor beta chains came from one sample sequenced in a study of CD4 and CD8 cells across lung adenocarcinoma regions. TCRdb called the PCR reads again in MiXCR, with one record for every CDR3 protein. The sample holds over 15,000 distinct CDR3 sequences, about half seen once. The specimen sequenced was CD8+ T cells from the center of a lung tumor. The receptors here all came from a female donor with lung adenocarcinoma. The CD4 and CD8 labels of this study may be unreliable.

The chain has TRBV9 and TRBJ2-2, with D uncertain. The CDR3 has 12 amino acids. Trimming removed 9 bases at V and 16 bases at J, with 22 bases between. Germline V gives CDR1 SGDLS, CDR2 YYNGEE. The CDR3 DNA is TGTGCCAAGAGTGTGAGGATAGGGAAGCAGTTTTTT. Protein: CAKSVRIGKQFF.

J is TRBJ2-4 and V is TRBV25-1, with D possibly called TRBD1 or TRBD2 (6 bases each). Trimming removed 2 bases from V and 12 bases from J, with 23 bases in between. The CDR3 extends over 16 amino acids. Germline V gives CDR1 MGHDK, CDR2 SYGVNS. The CDR3 nucleotides are TGTGCCAGCAGTGAACGGGGGCTTTGTGCCAAAAATACTCAGTACTTC. It encodes CASSERGLCAKNTQYF.

The chain combines TRBV6-2 or TRBV6-3 with TRBJ1-2; D call uncertain. In germline, CDR1 is MNHEY, CDR2 SVGEGT. CDR3 length: 11 residues. The V end lost 8 bases, the J end lost 8 bases, and 12 bases lay between the germline ends. DNA of the CDR3: TGTGCCAGCTGGGCCTCCTCGGGCTACACCTTC. Amino acids: CASWASSGYTF.

The chain carries TRBV4-1 and TRBJ1-5; 7 bases line up with TRBD1. In germline, CDR1 is MGHRA, CDR2 YSYEKL. Unmatched junction bases numbered 3, after V lost 4 bases and J lost 3 bases. The CDR3 consists of 14 residues. The CDR3 protein is CASSPTGANQPQHF. Written as DNA, the CDR3 is TGCGCCAGCAGCCCCACAGGGGCCAATCAGCCCCAGCATTTT.

This clonotype is classed as medium-sized (0.01 to 0.1%). The J gene is TRBJ2-2, the V gene TRBV6-1; 8 positions agree with TRBD1. Unmatched junction bases numbered 8, after V lost 3 bases and J lost 5 bases. The CDR3 is made up of 16 amino acids. The germline V gene has CDR1 MNHNS and CDR2 SASEGT. CDR3 region: CASSERRTGRTGELFF. The DNA for the CDR3 is TGTGCCAGCAGTGAGAGACGGACAGGGAGGACCGGGGAGCTGTTTTTT.

This clonotype has a handful of counts. This chain links TRBV10-1 with TRBJ2-1; no firm D call. With 5 bases removed from V and 4 bases from J, the gap between germline ends came to 15 bases. The CDR3 runs to 15 residues. The germline gives CDR1 WNHNN, CDR2 SYGVQD (reference sequence). The CDR3 region is CASSRAESDYNEQFF. The CDR3 coding sequence is TGCGCCAGCAGTAGAGCTGAAAGTGATTACAATGAGCAGTTCTTC.

V and J are TRBV14 and TRBJ2-1; D is undetermined. The CDR3 consists of 12 residues. Between the trimmed V and J ends, which lost 1 base and 8 bases, there was a span of 6 bases. Looked up from germline, CDR1 is SGHDN and CDR2 is FVKESK. CDR3 protein: CASSQVGYEQFF. CDR3 coding DNA: TGTGCCAGCAGCCAAGTGGGTTATGAGCAGTTCTTC.

This clonotype was counted many times. V is TRBV10-3 and J is TRBJ1-2; D not resolved. The CDR3 runs to 11 residues. Germline assignment: CDR1 ENHRY and CDR2 SYGVKD. Deletions cut 0 bases from V and 5 bases from J, with 1 base between. CDR3 sequence reads: CAISESYGYTF. CDR3 coding DNA: TGTGCCATCAGTGAGTCGTATGGCTACACCTTC.

The V and J genes are TRBV7-8 and TRBJ2-7; 11 bases are shared with TRBD2. Trimming took 6 bases from V and 4 from J; bases not matched to a gene: 8. The length of the CDR3 is 15 residues. Germline values: CDR1 SGHVS, CDR2 FQNEAQ. The CDR3 is CASSSRLAGLYEQYF. The CDR3 DNA reads TGTGCCAGCAGTTCCAGACTAGCGGGGCTTTACGAGCAGTACTTC.

This clonotype was seen at least ten times. The rearrangement joins TRBV6-5 to TRBJ2-7; no reliable D call. Germline lookup yields CDR1 MNHEY and CDR2 SVGAGI. The CDR3 totals 16 residues. V lost 3 bases and J 0 bases, leaving 15 bases between the germline ends. The CDR3 sequence: CASSYSGKGSSYEQYF. The CDR3 bases are TGTGCCAGCAGTTATAGTGGTAAGGGATCCTCCTACGAGCAGTACTTC.

In the case of this clonotype: At one end the junction does not follow the germline gene, possibly because of a read error. This chain connects TRBV6-1 to TRBJ2-3, with TRBD1 matching over 8 bases. CDR1 MNHNS and CDR2 SASEGT come from the germline V gene. CDR3 length: 14 residues. Written as DNA, the CDR3 is TGTGCCAGCAGCGTACAGGGGGACGCAGATACGCAGTATTTC. Its protein product is CASSVQGDADTQYF.

A few counts support this clonotype. The chain uses TRBV27 and TRBJ1-6; D uncertain. Looked up from germline, CDR1 is MNHEY and CDR2 is SMNVEV (reference sequence). Trimming stripped 5 bases from V and 0 bases from J, with 11 bases between. The CDR3 is 16 residues long. The CDR3 spells CASSILTASYNSPLHF. Written as DNA, the CDR3 is TGTGCCAGCAGTATACTGACGGCCTCCTATAATTCACCCCTCCACTTT.

The table lists this clonotype with many counts. The chain combines TRBV6-2 or TRBV6-3 with TRBJ2-5; 8 nucleotides line up with TRBD1. TRBJ2-7 explains the end of the DNA better; the J call may be wrong. Germline CDR1 is MNHEY and CDR2 is SVGEGT. The CDR3 is 15 residues long. DNA for the CDR3: TGTGCCAGCAGTTACCGGGCAGGGGGCCTCTACGAGCAGTACTTC. Its protein is CASSYRAGGLYEQYF.

This clonotype has a handful of counts. The chain combines TRBV11-3 with TRBJ2-3; no firm D call. Looked up from germline, CDR1 is SGHNT and CDR2 is YENEEA. Trimming cost V 0 bases and J 6 bases, with 19 bases left between them. The CDR3 loop spans 17 amino acids. The CDR3 loop is CASSLELQTVAWDTQYF. In DNA form, the CDR3 reads TGTGCCAGCAGCTTAGAGCTTCAGACTGTAGCTTGGGATACGCAGTATTTT.

The rearrangement links TRBV27 to TRBJ2-4; D perhaps matches TRBD2 (5 bases). Germline CDR1 is MNHEY and CDR2 is SMNVEV (reference sequence). The CDR3 extends over 16 amino acids. Trimming shortened V by 6 bases and J by 8 bases, and 23 bases separated the two germline ends. The CDR3 here is CASRKQGLSDQDIQYF. Written as DNA, the CDR3 is TGTGCCAGCAGGAAGCAAGGACTGTCCGACCAAGACATTCAGTACTTC.

The V call is TRBV6-5, the J call TRBJ2-1; no clear D. V was clipped by 4 bases and J by 10 bases, with 17 bases between them. The CDR3 covers 14 residues. CDR1 is MNHEY and CDR2 is SVGAGI in the germline V gene. The CDR3 here is CASSLMGRTYEQFF. The CDR3, as DNA: TGTGCCAGCAGTTTAATGGGCAGAACCTACGAGCAGTTCTTC.

Many counts were recorded for this clonotype. The chain recombines TRBV12-3 or TRBV12-4 with TRBJ1-1, with 8 bases aligning to TRBD1. CDR3 length: 14 amino acids. V shed 6 bases and J 3 bases; nucleotides not matched to a gene: 6. CDR3: CASRRTGFYTEAFF. The DNA for the CDR3 is TGTGCCAGCAGACGGACAGGGTTTTACACTGAAGCTTTCTTT.

At least ten counts were recorded for this clonotype. The CDR3 spells CASRSDPLANYGYTF. The CDR3 bases are TGTGCCAGCAGATCTGACCCATTAGCTAACTATGGCTACACCTTC. J is TRBJ1-2 and V is TRBV6-1; D is undetermined. Trimming left V 6 bases short and J 0 bases short, with 14 bases between. There are 15 residues in the CDR3. Per the germline V gene, CDR1 is MNHNS and CDR2 is SASEGT.

To note about this clonotype: At one end the junction does not follow the germline gene, possibly because of a read error. CDR3 bases: TGTGCCGGGGGTCTCGGGAGCCGTGACACAGATACCCAGTATTTC. It yields the protein CAGGLGSRDTDTQYF. This sequence joins TRBV27 and TRBJ2-3, with a possible D match to TRBD2 (6 bases). The CDR3 length is 15 residues. Germline CDR1 and CDR2: MNHEY and SMNVEV (reference sequence).

The chain recombines TRBV24-1 with TRBJ2-1, with TRBD1 as a possible D gene (5 bases). The tail of the sequence fits TRBJ2-7 better, so the J call may be wrong. Per the germline V gene, CDR1 is KGHDR and CDR2 is SFDVKD. There are 15 residues in the CDR3. This CDR3 reads CATSEGRTLGDEQYF. The CDR3 DNA follows: TGTGCCACCAGTGAGGGTAGGACCCTAGGGGACGAGCAGTACTTC.

This clonotype was counted many times. The chain uses TRBV11-2 and TRBJ1-4; D remains ambiguous. V was trimmed by 0 bases and J by 8 bases, leaving 16 bases between them. The CDR3 has 16 residues. The V gene's germline CDR1 is SGHAT and CDR2 FQNNGV. The CDR3 DNA reads as TGTGCCAGCAGCTTAGATGGGTTGGGAGTTGTGGAAAAACTGTTTTTT. Protein product: CASSLDGLGVVEKLFF.

Turning to this clonotype: Since no conserved phenylalanine or tryptophan closes the CDR3, a read error is the likely cause. This chain uses TRBV27 with TRBJ2-1; TRBD2 matches 12 bases. Trimming at V came to 5 bases and at J to 7 bases, leaving 6 bases not matched to a gene. In germline, CDR1 is MNHEY, CDR2 SMNVEV (reference sequence). The CDR3 is 15 residues long. The CDR3 loop reads CASSANGLAGNEQFL. The CDR3 coding sequence is TGTGCCAGCAGTGCGAACGGACTAGCGGGAAATGAGCAGTTCTTA.

In its sample, this clonotype was seen a few times. The chain employs TRBV6-1 and TRBJ1-5, with 7 bases fitting TRBD1. V trimming: 7 bases; J trimming: 6 bases; junction bases outside the gene matches: 9. Germline-derived CDR1 and CDR2 are MNHNS and SASEGT. The CDR3 totals 14 residues. In nucleotides, the CDR3 is TGTGCCAGCACCGACAGGGCGGGGCGTCAGCCCCAGCATTTT. Translating gives CASTDRAGRQPQHF.

This clonotype was detected ten times or more. This chain links TRBV6-5 with TRBJ2-1, with D possibly being TRBD2 (6 bases). Germline V CDR1 and CDR2: MNHEY, SVGAGI. The V end was cut by 4 bases, the J end by 4 bases, with 11 bases between. CDR3 length: 14 residues. CDR3 DNA sequence: TGTGCCAGCAGTTTGGACTACCCTTACAATGAGCAGTTCTTC. This codes for CASSLDYPYNEQFF.

J is TRBJ2-5 and V is TRBV4-1; D unclear. The V end lost 0 bases, the J end lost 0 bases, and 8 bases lay between the germline ends. The CDR3 totals 15 residues. Germline CDR1 and CDR2: MGHRA and YSYEKL. CDR3 amino acids: CASSQDGAHQETQYF. In nucleotides, the CDR3 is TGCGCCAGCAGCCAAGATGGAGCGCACCAAGAGACCCAGTACTTC.

The chain employs TRBV11-2 and TRBJ1-1; D is uncertain. The germline V gene has CDR1 SGHAT and CDR2 FQNNGV. Trimming shortened V by 5 bases and J by 3 bases, and 10 bases separated the two germline ends. This CDR3 comprises 13 residues. CDR3 DNA: TGTGCCAGCAGCCAGACACGTTACACTGAAGCTTTCTTT. This codes for CASSQTRYTEAFF.